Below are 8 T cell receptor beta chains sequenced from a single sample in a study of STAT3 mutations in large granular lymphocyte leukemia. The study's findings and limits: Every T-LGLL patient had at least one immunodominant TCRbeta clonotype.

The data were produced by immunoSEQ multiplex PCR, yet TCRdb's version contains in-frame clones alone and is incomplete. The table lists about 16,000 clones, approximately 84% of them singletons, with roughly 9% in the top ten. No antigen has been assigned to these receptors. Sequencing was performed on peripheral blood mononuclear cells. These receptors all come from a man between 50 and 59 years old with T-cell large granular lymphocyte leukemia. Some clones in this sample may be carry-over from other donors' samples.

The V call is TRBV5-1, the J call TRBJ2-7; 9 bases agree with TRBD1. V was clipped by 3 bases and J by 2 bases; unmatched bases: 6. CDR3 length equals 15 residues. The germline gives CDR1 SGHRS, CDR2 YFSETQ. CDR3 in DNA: TGCGCCAGCAGCTCCGGACAGGGGTATACCTACGAGCAGTACTTC. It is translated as CASSSGQGYTYEQYF.

The chain's CDR3 is CASSNTKAAFF. CDR3 DNA: TGTGCCAGTAGTAACACTAAGGCAGCTTTCTTT. This rearrangement joins TRBV19 to TRBJ1-1; no reliable D call. Trimming stripped 4 bases from V and 10 bases from J, with 10 bases between. Germline CDR1 LNHDA, CDR2 SQIVND (reference sequence). The CDR3 loop spans 11 amino acids. Full variable domain (remainder filled in from reference TRBV19 and TRBJ1-1): DGGITQSPKYLFRKEGQNVTLSCEQNLNHDAMYWYRQDPGQGLRLIYYSQIVNDFQKGDIAEGYSVSREKKESFPLTVTSAQKNPTAFYLCASSNTKAAFFGQGTRLTVV.

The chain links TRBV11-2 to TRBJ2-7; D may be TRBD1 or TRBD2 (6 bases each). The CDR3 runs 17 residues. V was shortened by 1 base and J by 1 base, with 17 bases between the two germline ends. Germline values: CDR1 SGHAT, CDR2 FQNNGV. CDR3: CASSLVRGTKFSYEQYF. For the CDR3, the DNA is TGTGCCAGCAGCTTAGTACGGGGGACAAAGTTTTCCTACGAGCAGTACTTC.

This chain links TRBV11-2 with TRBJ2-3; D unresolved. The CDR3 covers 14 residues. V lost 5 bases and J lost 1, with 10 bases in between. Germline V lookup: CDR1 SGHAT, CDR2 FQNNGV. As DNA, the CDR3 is TGTGCCAGCAGCCTCAAGACCGGCACAGATACGCAGTATTTT. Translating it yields CASSLKTGTDTQYF.

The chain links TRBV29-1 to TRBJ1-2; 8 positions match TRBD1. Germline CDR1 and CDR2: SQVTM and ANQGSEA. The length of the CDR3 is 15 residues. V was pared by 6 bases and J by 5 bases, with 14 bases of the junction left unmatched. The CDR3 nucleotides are TGCAGCGTGCCCCCGGCAGGGGGCCAGGCGTATGGCTACACCTTC. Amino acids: CSVPPAGGQAYGYTF.

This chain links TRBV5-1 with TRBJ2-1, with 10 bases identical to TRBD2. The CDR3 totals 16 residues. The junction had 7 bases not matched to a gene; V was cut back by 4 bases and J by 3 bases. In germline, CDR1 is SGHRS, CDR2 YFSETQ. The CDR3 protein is CASSRLAGDLYNEQFF. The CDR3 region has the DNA TGCGCCAGCAGCCGCCTAGCGGGGGACCTCTACAATGAGCAGTTCTTC.

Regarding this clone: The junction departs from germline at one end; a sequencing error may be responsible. The chain's CDR3 is CASSQDRAPYYGYTF. The CDR3, as DNA: TGTGCCAGCAGCCAAGATCGGGCCCCCTACTACGGCTACACCTTC. The rearrangement links TRBV14 to TRBJ1-2; D is uncertain. CDR1 is SGHDN, CDR2 FVKESK, per germline. The CDR3 is 15 residues long.

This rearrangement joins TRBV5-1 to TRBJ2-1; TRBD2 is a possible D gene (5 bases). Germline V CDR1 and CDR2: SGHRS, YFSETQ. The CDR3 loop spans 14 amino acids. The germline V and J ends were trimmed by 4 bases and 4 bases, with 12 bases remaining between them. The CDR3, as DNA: TGCGCCAGCAGCCAGGTGGGGAGATACAATGAGCAGTTCTTC. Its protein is CASSQVGRYNEQFF.